This T cell receptor (beta chain) was observed in a study of blood T cell repertoires in COVID-19. Study information: Donors in the United States, Italy and Spain gave samples during acute or convalescent COVID-19. Nucleic acid was either cDNA or gDNA, and it came from T cells, B-cell-depleted T cells, or PBMCs.

J was trimmed by 2 bases and V by 5 bases; bases with no gene match: 3. Germline loops: CDR1 LGHNT, CDR2 FRNRAP. This CDR3 has 15 residues. Original handling: Quantification of nucleated cells was approximated via reference gene primer amplification. Profiled with immunoSEQ multiplex PCR; TCRdb holds only in-frame clones, not every one. V and J calls and clone size are as listed in that table; D and trimming were resolved from the DNA. Of 70,000 or so clones in the sample, around 83% were seen once. This TCR was sampled from a man in his forties or fifties with acute or convalescent COVID-19. This chain connects TRBV12-5 to TRBJ1-6; 7 nucleotides line up with TRBD1. The sequenced sample was peripheral blood. This CDR3 is CASGTGTAYNSPLHF. The DNA for the CDR3 is TGTGCTAGTGGTACCGGGACAGCCTATAATTCACCCCTCCACTTT.